This is a list of T cell receptor beta chains from one sample in a study of cytomegalovirus exposure and HLA in healthy donors. Clones were sequenced by immunoSEQ multiplex PCR, and TCRdb holds only the in-frame ones, with some missing. Of 150,000 to 200,000 clones listed, about four fifths are singletons. Sequenced material: PBMCs. The receptors here all came from a boy between 10 and 17 years old in good health and CMV-seronegative. Both conserved end residues are part of each CDR3. A D gene is named only where the DNA matches it firmly. For some rows the clone size is stated as once, few or many, or as a class when expanded; others skip it.

CDR3aa	CDR3nt	j_gene	abundance	d_gene	v_gene
CASSFSSTGTEAFF	TGTGCCAGCAGCTTTTCAAGCACAGGGACTGAAGCTTTCTTT	TRBJ1-1	.	.	TRBV5-6
CATSRGDRGGNSPLHF	TGTGCCACCAGCAGGGGGGACAGGGGTGGCAATTCACCCCTCCACTTT	TRBJ1-6	.	TRBD1	TRBV15
CASSLQGPDGYTF	TGTGCCAGCAGTTTACAGGGTCCGGATGGCTACACCTTC	TRBJ1-2	.	.	TRBV7-9
CATSREERINYGYTF	TGTGCCACCAGCAGAGAGGAGAGAATTAACTATGGCTACACCTTC	TRBJ1-2	.	.	TRBV15
CAWSQGAEQYF	TGTGCCTGGAGTCAGGGCGCCGAGCAGTACTTC	TRBJ2-7	.	.	TRBV30
CASSDSGQVGGLYNEQFF	TGTGCCAGCAGTGACTCCGGACAGGTGGGGGGTTTGTACAATGAGCAGTTCTTC	TRBJ2-1	.	.	TRBV25-1
CASSARTEAFF	TGTGCCAGCAGTGCCAGGACTGAAGCTTTCTTT	TRBJ1-1	.	.	TRBV2
CASRLFLSYNSPLHF	TGTGCCAGCAGACTGTTTCTCTCCTATAATTCACCCCTCCACTTT	TRBJ1-6	.	.	TRBV27
CASSRTSATQYF	TGTGCCAGTAGTCGGACTTCTGCTACGCAGTATTTT	TRBJ2-3	.	.	TRBV19
CASSSKREGMQYF	TGTGCCAGCAGCTCAAAGCGGGAGGGAATGCAGTATTTT	TRBJ2-3	.	TRBD2	TRBV7-2
CASSFTRISYEQYF	TGTGCCAGCAGCTTTACTAGGATCTCCTACGAGCAGTACTTC	TRBJ2-7	many	.	TRBV6-5
CASSETPGHVGRKDYGYTF	TGTGCCAGCAGCGAAACACCGGGACACGTCGGGAGGAAGGACTATGGCTACACCTTC	TRBJ1-2	.	.	TRBV9
CASSQREGPYNEQFF	TGTGCCAGCAGTCAGCGGGAGGGCCCATACAATGAGCAGTTCTTC	TRBJ2-1	once	TRBD2	TRBV6-5
CASSHSAISYNEQFF	TGTGCCAGCAGCCATAGCGCAATATCCTACAATGAGCAGTTCTTC	TRBJ2-1	once	.	TRBV7-2
CASRLLANEQFF	TGTGCCAGCAGGCTACTAGCGAACGAGCAGTTCTTC	TRBJ2-1	.	TRBD2	TRBV7-9
CASSGGTSGTNEQFF	TGTGCCAGCAGCGGAGGGACTAGCGGGACTAATGAGCAGTTCTTC	TRBJ2-1	.	TRBD2	TRBV9
CASSHPSPSGDSYEQYF	TGTGCCAGCAGCCATCCCTCACCTAGCGGGGACTCCTACGAGCAGTACTTC	TRBJ2-7	.	TRBD2	TRBV4-2
CASRKVGAPPEQFF	TGTGCCAGCAGGAAAGTGGGAGCCCCTCCGGAGCAGTTCTTC	TRBJ2-1	.	.	TRBV7-3
CASSPLLTSGNNEQFF	TGTGCCAGCAGCCCACTACTGACTAGCGGAAACAATGAGCAGTTCTTC	TRBJ2-1	.	TRBD2	TRBV5-6
CASSAYSGKDTQYF	TGTGCCAGCAGCGCCTATAGCGGGAAGGATACGCAGTATTTT	TRBJ2-3	once	TRBD2	TRBV9
CASSIRDSGYGYTF	TGTGCCAGTAGTATCCGGGACAGTGGCTATGGCTACACCTTC	TRBJ1-2	.	TRBD1	TRBV19
CASSFNRRRLRDSLYGYTF	TGTGCCAGCAGCTTTAATCGGCGGCGGTTGCGGGACAGCCTCTATGGCTACACCTTC	TRBJ1-2	.	TRBD1	TRBV5-6
CASRDSNGPKMIF	TGTGCCAGCAGGGACTCCAATGGGCCAAAAATGATCTTT	TRBJ1-1	.	.	TRBV7-2
CATRTTEGVQDEQYF	TGTGCCACTCGTACCACGGAAGGGGTGCAGGACGAGCAGTACTTC	TRBJ2-7	.	.	TRBV7-9
CASTPGSGSYEQYF	TGTGCCAGCACCCCGGGCAGCGGCTCCTACGAGCAGTACTTC	TRBJ2-7	.	.	TRBV7-6
CASSLVGADTQYF	TGTGCCAGCAGCTTAGTAGGGGCAGATACGCAGTATTTT	TRBJ2-3	once	.	TRBV7-2
CASSLSWNQPQHF	TGTGCCAGCAGTTTAAGCTGGAATCAGCCCCAGCATTTT	TRBJ1-5	once	.	TRBV27
CASSAPSGSSYNEQFF	TGCGCCAGCAGCGCACCTAGCGGGAGCTCCTACAATGAGCAGTTCTTC	TRBJ2-1	once	TRBD2	TRBV4-1
CASTRGGRSDTQYF	TGCGCCAGCACACGGGGGGGCCGGTCAGATACGCAGTATTTT	TRBJ2-3	.	TRBD2	TRBV10-2
CSSSLRGSSSYEQYF	TGTTCCAGCAGCTTAAGGGGTTCCTCGTCCTACGAGCAGTACTTC	TRBJ2-7	few	.	TRBV7-9
CASSTADGAYEQYF	TGTGCCAGCAGTACCGCCGACGGAGCCTACGAGCAGTACTTC	TRBJ2-7	.	.	TRBV6-1
CASSLTGGGGAFF	TGTGCCAGCAGTCTCACAGGGGGCGGCGGAGCTTTCTTT	TRBJ1-1	few	TRBD1	TRBV6-5
CASSLGNRGFNTEAFF	TGTGCCAGCAGCTTGGGTAACAGGGGCTTCAACACTGAAGCTTTCTTT	TRBJ1-1	.	TRBD1	TRBV5-4
CASSQRLAGRSTDTQYF	TGTGCCAGCAGCCAACGACTAGCGGGTCGGTCCACAGATACGCAGTATTTT	TRBJ2-3	.	TRBD2	TRBV14
CASSEEDKANQPQHF	TGTGCCAGCAGTGAAGAAGACAAGGCGAATCAGCCCCAGCATTTT	TRBJ1-5	.	.	TRBV6-1
CASSETGEAGNTIYF	TGTGCCAGCAGTGAGACAGGGGAAGCTGGAAACACCATATATTTT	TRBJ1-3	.	TRBD1	TRBV6-4
CASRGGANEKLFF	TGTGCCAGCAGAGGAGGGGCTAATGAAAAACTGTTTTTT	TRBJ1-4	.	.	TRBV27
CASSLGLRGETQYF	TGTGCCAGCAGCTTGGGGCTTAGGGGGGAGACCCAGTACTTC	TRBJ2-5	.	.	TRBV5-6
CASSTTKRGTANQPQHF	TGTGCCAGTAGTACTACGAAACGGGGGACAGCAAATCAGCCCCAGCATTTT	TRBJ1-5	.	TRBD1	TRBV19
CASSPVEDRTYEQYF	TGTGCCAGCAGCCCGGTGGAAGACAGGACCTACGAGCAGTACTTC	TRBJ2-7	.	.	TRBV5-5
CASTPTGATNEKLFF	TGCGCCAGCACCCCGACAGGGGCAACTAATGAAAAACTGTTTTTT	TRBJ1-4	.	TRBD1	TRBV5-1